The sequence of this TCR beta chain was determined in a study of control samples from healthy donors and cancer patients. Using immunoSEQ multiplex PCR, the repertoire was profiled, and TCRdb retains in-frame clones only, with some absent. The table lists about 39,000 clones, around four fifths of them singletons. V shed 4 bases and J 6 bases; nucleotides not matched to a gene: 7. The CDR3 length is 15 residues. The V gene's germline CDR1 is SEHNR and CDR2 FQNEAQ (reference sequence). The J gene is TRBJ2-3, the V gene TRBV7-9, with TRBD2 identical over 10 bases. This clonotype was obtained from a man aged 55 to 70 in good health. The sequenced sample was blood. CDR3 nucleotides: TGTGCCAGCAGCTCCCTAGCGGGAGTGGCGGATACGCAGTATTTT. Translation: CASSSLAGVADTQYF.